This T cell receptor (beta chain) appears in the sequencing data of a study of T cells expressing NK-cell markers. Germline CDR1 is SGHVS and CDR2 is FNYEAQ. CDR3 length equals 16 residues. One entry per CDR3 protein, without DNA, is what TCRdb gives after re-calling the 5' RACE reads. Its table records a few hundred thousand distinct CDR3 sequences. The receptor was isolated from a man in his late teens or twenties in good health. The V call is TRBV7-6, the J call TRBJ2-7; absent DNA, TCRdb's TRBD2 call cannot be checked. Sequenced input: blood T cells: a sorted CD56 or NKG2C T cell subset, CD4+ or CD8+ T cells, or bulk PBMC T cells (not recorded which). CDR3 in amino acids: CASSLAGLAGPHEQYF.